These 3 T cell receptor beta chains originate from one sample sequenced in a study of blood T cell repertoires in COVID-19. Libraries were prepared by immunoSEQ multiplex PCR; TCRdb keeps only in-frame clonotypes and omits some of them. The data show 7,500 to 10,000 clones, around three quarters seen once. Specimen: peripheral blood. The receptors stem from a human donor in a cohort sampled during active COVID-19.

V usage is TRBV6-5 and J usage is TRBJ1-1; possibly TRBD1 for D (6 bases). The CDR3 consists of 14 residues. The ends were cut back, 1 base at V and 1 base at J, with 7 bases in the middle. CDR1 and CDR2 (germline): MNHEY, SVGAGI. CDR3 sequence (DNA): TGTGCCAGCAGTTACTTGGGACAGAACACTGAAGCTTTCTTT. It is translated as CASSYLGQNTEAFF.

This clone has a handful of counts. The V call is TRBV7-9, the J call TRBJ2-1; TRBD1 aligns across 9 bases. Germline-derived CDR1 and CDR2 are SEHNR and FQNEAQ (reference sequence). The CDR3 runs 15 residues. V lost 6 bases, J lost 4 bases, and 7 bases stayed unmatched. The CDR3 spells CASSRGTGLYNEQFF. DNA of the CDR3: TGTGCCAGCAGTCGCGGGACAGGGCTATACAATGAGCAGTTCTTC.

This clone turned up a few times. In DNA, the CDR3 is TGTGCCAGCAGCGTAGTAGCTGGAAACACCATATATTTT. Translating gives CASSVVAGNTIYF. J is TRBJ1-3 and V is TRBV9; D not resolved. This CDR3 has 13 amino acids. The germline V and J ends were trimmed by 0 bases and 2 bases, with 3 bases remaining between them. Germline loops: CDR1 SGDLS, CDR2 YYNGEE.